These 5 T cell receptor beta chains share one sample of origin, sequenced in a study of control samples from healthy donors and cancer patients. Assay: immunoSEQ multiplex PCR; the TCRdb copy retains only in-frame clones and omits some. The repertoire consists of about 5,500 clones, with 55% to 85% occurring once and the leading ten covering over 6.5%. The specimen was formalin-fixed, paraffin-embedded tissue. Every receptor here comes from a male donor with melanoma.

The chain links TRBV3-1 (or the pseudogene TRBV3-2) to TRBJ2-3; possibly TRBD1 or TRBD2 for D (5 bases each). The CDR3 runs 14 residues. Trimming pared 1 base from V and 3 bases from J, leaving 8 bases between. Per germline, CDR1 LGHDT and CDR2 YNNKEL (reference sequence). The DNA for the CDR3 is TGTGCCAGCAGCCAAGGTTGGGGGACAGATACGCAGTATTTT. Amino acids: CASSQGWGTDTQYF.

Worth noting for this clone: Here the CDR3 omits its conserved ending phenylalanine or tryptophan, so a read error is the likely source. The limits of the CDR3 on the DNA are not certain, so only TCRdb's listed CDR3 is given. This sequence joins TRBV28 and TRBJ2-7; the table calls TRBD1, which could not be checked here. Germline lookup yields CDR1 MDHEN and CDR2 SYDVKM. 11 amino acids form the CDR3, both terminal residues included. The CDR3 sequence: CASSRGQGTDL.

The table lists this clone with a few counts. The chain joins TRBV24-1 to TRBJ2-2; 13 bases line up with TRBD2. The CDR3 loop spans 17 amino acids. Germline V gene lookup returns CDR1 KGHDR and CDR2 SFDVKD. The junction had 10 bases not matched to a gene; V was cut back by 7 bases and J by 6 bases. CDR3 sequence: CATRHRTSGRGPGELFF. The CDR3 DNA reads TGTGCCACCAGACACCGGACTAGCGGGAGAGGCCCCGGGGAGCTGTTTTTT.

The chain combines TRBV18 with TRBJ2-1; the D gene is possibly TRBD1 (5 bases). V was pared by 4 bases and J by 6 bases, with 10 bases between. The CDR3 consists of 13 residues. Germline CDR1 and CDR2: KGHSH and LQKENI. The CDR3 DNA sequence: TGTGCCAGCTCACGGCAGGGTAGCAATGAGCAGTTCTTC. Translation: CASSRQGSNEQFF.

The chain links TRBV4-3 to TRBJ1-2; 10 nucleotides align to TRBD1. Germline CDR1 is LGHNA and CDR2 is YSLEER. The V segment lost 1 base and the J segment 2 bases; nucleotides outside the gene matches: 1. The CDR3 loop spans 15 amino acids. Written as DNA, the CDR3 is TGCGCCAGCAGCCAAGGGGGACAGGGGAACTATGGCTACACCTTC. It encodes CASSQGGQGNYGYTF.